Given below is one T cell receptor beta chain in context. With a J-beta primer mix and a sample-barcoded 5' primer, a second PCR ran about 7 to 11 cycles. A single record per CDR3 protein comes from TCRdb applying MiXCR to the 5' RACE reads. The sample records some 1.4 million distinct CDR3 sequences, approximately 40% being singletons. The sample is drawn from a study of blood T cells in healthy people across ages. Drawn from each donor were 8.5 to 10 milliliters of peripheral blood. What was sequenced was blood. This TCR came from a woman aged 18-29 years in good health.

This chain's CDR3 is CASSVEYIGNTEAFF. For the CDR3, the DNA is TGTGCCAGCAGTGTTGAATATATCGGGAACACTGAAGCTTTCTTT. This sequence joins TRBV2 and TRBJ1-1; no clear D gene. V lost 4 bases to trimming and J lost 1 base, with 13 bases between them. The germline V gene encodes CDR1 SNHLY and CDR2 FYNNEI. The CDR3 covers 15 residues.